This T cell receptor (beta chain) derives from a study of blood T cell repertoires in COVID-19. Study context: Donors in the United States, Italy and Spain gave samples during acute or convalescent COVID-19. PBMCs, B-cell-depleted T cells, or T cells were the source of the cDNA or gDNA that made up the material.

In the original analysis: Reference gene primer amplification gave estimated nucleated cell counts. Here immunoSEQ multiplex PCR was the method, and the copy in TCRdb shows in-frame clones only, minus some. D and trimming were read from the DNA, whereas the V and J calls and clone size are those reported in that table. The data show 95,000 to 100,000 clones, 80% to 90% seen once. Germline CDR1 and CDR2: SEHNR and FQNEAQ (reference sequence). V shed 5 bases, J shed 5 bases, and the junction held 9 bases outside the gene matches. This CDR3 comprises 15 residues. This clone was found once. While infection was still active, Seattle patients were enrolled and then followed longitudinally.

The gene calls are TRBV7-9 and TRBJ1-1; 9 bases fit TRBD1. The TCR comes from a human donor with COVID-19, enrolled during active disease. The donor label of this sample is uncertain. Material for sequencing was peripheral blood. The CDR3 DNA reads as TGTGCCAGCAGCCAAGTACAGGGGGCTCGAACTGAAGCTTTCTTT. Its translation is CASSQVQGARTEAFF. Full variable domain (missing parts from reference TRBV7-9 and TRBJ1-1): DTGVSQNPRHKITKRGQNVTFRCDPISEHNRLYWYRQTLGQGPEFLTYFQNEAQLEKSRLLSDRFSAERPKGSFSTLEIQRTEQGDSAMYLCASSQVQGARTEAFFGQGTRLTVV.